The clone carrying this T cell receptor (beta chain) has more than one count but fewer than ten. Its antigen is unidentified. Individual cDNA molecules received unique molecular identifiers during library preparation. TCRdb passed the 5' RACE reads through MiXCR, listing each CDR3 protein once. The repertoire holds about 40,000 distinct CDR3 sequences, with about 4.9% as singletons. The sample originates from a study of early T cells in non-severe SARS-CoV-2 infection. Looking at the study overall: Chains were unpaired, as sequencing was done on bulk RNA from unsorted whole blood.

Findings and limits, study-wide: Clonotype matching in VDJdb favored anti-spike CD8 responses and did not capture private and CD4 specificities.

From germline, CDR1 is SNHLY and CDR2 FYNNEI. The CDR3 covers 14 residues. V dropped 6 bases and J dropped 2 bases, with 10 bases sitting between them. The material sequenced was whole blood. The TCR originated in an adult who was a healthcare worker with PCR-confirmed SARS-CoV-2 infection or an uninfected control (not recorded which). The chain links TRBV2 to TRBJ2-2; D uncertain. The CDR3 loop reads CASRGRINTGELFF. CDR3 nucleotides: TGTGCCAGCAGAGGACGAATAAACACCGGGGAGCTGTTTTTT.